The present TCR beta chain was sequenced within a study of blood T cell repertoires in COVID-19. The overall study: The samples span acute and convalescent COVID-19 from the United States, Italy and Spain.

V gave up 3 bases and J gave up 7 bases; unmatched junction bases: 11. CDR1 and CDR2 from the germline V gene are LGHNA and YSLEER. This CDR3 is 16 amino acids long. TCRdb's table, derived via immunoSEQ multiplex PCR, lists solely in-frame clones and lacks some. Here the sample spans a few hundred thousand clones, roughly 85% being singletons. Sequencing was performed on peripheral blood. This sequence originates from a woman aged 18-29 years with acute or convalescent COVID-19. V gene TRBV4-3 combines with J gene TRBJ1-4; 7 bases fit TRBD1. CDR3 amino acids: CASSQDTGAGGEKLFF. The CDR3 region has the DNA TGCGCCAGCAGCCAGGACACAGGGGCGGGTGGTGAAAAACTGTTTTTT.